These 8 T cell receptor beta chains were all obtained from the same sample, sequenced in a study of T cells after yellow fever vaccination. From the 5' RACE reads, TCRdb called clonotypes with MiXCR, one entry per CDR3 protein. In the table there are 300,000 to 350,000 distinct CDR3 sequences, about 10% of which are singletons. The specimen comprised CD4+ T cells sorted from PBMCs, sampled 45 days after the yellow fever booster vaccination. All receptors come from a man aged 18 to 29 who received the YFV17D yellow fever vaccine.

This clonotype has a handful of counts. The J gene is TRBJ2-3, the V gene TRBV12-3 or TRBV12-4; D might be TRBD2 (6 bases). This CDR3 comprises 15 residues. The germline V and J ends were trimmed by 7 bases and 6 bases, with 20 bases remaining between them. This chain's CDR3 is CASTLGGARADTQYF. CDR3 sequence (DNA): TGTGCCAGCACCTTAGGAGGGGCCCGGGCGGATACGCAGTATTTT.

Many counts were recorded for this clonotype. The V call is TRBV5-4, the J call TRBJ1-3; possible D gene TRBD1, 5 bases. V lost 0 bases and J lost 7, with 8 bases in between. Per the germline V gene, CDR1 is SGHNT and CDR2 is YYREEE (reference sequence). This CDR3 comprises 13 residues. The CDR3 protein is CASSLAQGNTIYF. DNA for the CDR3: TGTGCCAGCAGCTTGGCCCAGGGCAACACCATATATTTT.

The CDR3 spells CASLRLAQPRTQYF. CDR3 sequence (DNA): TGTGCCAGCTTGAGACTAGCCCAGCCGAGGACGCAGTATTTT. The chain links TRBV7-2 to TRBJ2-3; TRBD2 matches 7 bases. This CDR3 is built from 14 residues. The V and J ends lost 8 bases and 9 bases, in that order; junction bases with no gene match: 14. CDR1 is SGHTA, CDR2 FQGNSA, per germline.

The rearrangement uses TRBV10-3 and TRBJ2-4; the match to TRBD1 covers 10 bases. V lost 3 bases, J lost 8 bases, and 7 bases stayed unmatched. In germline, CDR1 is ENHRY, CDR2 SYGVKD. The CDR3 runs 15 residues. CDR3 protein: CAISDLTGGGYIQYF. CDR3 DNA sequence: TGTGCCATCAGTGACCTGACAGGGGGCGGATACATTCAGTACTTC.

This chain uses TRBV7-8 with TRBJ1-5; tentative D call: TRBD1 (6 bases). The CDR3 contains 13 residues. Trimming pared 6 bases from V and 4 bases from J, leaving 10 bases between. CDR1 SGHVS and CDR2 FQNEAQ come from the germline V gene. CDR3 in amino acids: CASSPGANQPQHF. The CDR3, as DNA: TGTGCCAGCAGTCCAGGGGCGAATCAGCCCCAGCATTTT.

This sequence joins TRBV7-9 and TRBJ1-2; possibly TRBD1 for D (5 bases). Trimming cost V 5 bases and J 9 bases, with 13 bases left between them. The CDR3 has 12 residues. Looked up from germline, CDR1 is SEHNR and CDR2 is FQNEAQ (reference sequence). CDR3 DNA sequence: TGTGCCAGCAGCCTCCGGGGCCGGCGCTACACCTTC. The encoded protein is CASSLRGRRYTF.

This clonotype appeared a few times. The chain has TRBV20-1 and TRBJ2-5; TRBD2 aligns across 11 bases. J gave up 3 bases and V 3 bases, and 6 bases lay outside the gene matches. The CDR3 runs to 15 residues. Germline V gene data show CDR1 as DFQATT and CDR2 as SNEGSKA (reference sequence). CDR3 coding DNA: TGCAGTGCTAGTGCTCCGGGACTAGCGGAAGAGACCCAGTACTTC. It codes for CSASAPGLAEETQYF.

This clonotype was seen only a few times. The gene calls are TRBV5-1 and TRBJ2-2, with 9 bases matching TRBD2. The CDR3 extends over 17 amino acids. The junction had 6 bases not matched to a gene; V was cut back by 1 base and J by 2 bases. Germline CDR1 SGHRS, CDR2 YFSETQ. The CDR3 is CASSLSLAGFNTGELFF. DNA for the CDR3: TGCGCCAGCAGCTTGTCGCTAGCGGGGTTCAACACCGGGGAGCTGTTTTTT.